Sequencing of this T cell receptor (beta chain) was carried out in a study of early T cells in non-severe SARS-CoV-2 infection. General study results and limits: Matches to VDJdb favored anti-spike CD8 responses and missed private and CD4 specificities.

This clonotype is medium-sized in the sample. Antigen unknown. The junction and the germline gene differ at one end; a read error may be behind it. Unique molecular identifiers were affixed to single, distinct cDNA molecules. TCRdb re-analysed the 5' RACE reads in MiXCR, keeping a single row per CDR3 protein. The sample includes about 36,000 distinct CDR3 sequences, approximately 4.1% of them seen just once. Sequencing was done on a sample of whole blood. The sequence was collected from an adult who was a healthcare worker with PCR-confirmed SARS-CoV-2 infection or an uninfected control (not recorded which).

For the CDR3, the DNA is TGTGCCAGCACCTTAGCGGGACCGATGGATGAGCAGTTCTTC. Protein: CASTLAGPMDEQFF. The J gene is TRBJ2-1, the V gene TRBV11-1; TRBD2 matches at 8 bases. The germline CDR1 and CDR2 sequences are SGHAT and FQDESV (reference sequence). The CDR3 totals 14 residues.